This TCR beta chain was profiled in a study of blood T cell repertoires in COVID-19. Study at large: The United States, Italy and Spain provided the acute and convalescent COVID-19 samples.

The table came from immunoSEQ multiplex PCR; TCRdb's copy has only in-frame clones and leaves some out. The data contain under 450,000 clones, approximately 91% of them singletons. Seattle enrolled patients during active infection and tracked them longitudinally. This clone appeared once. Germline CDR1 and CDR2: SGHTA and FQGNSA. V lost 7 bases and J lost 1, with 10 bases in between. The CDR3 is made up of 13 amino acids. The chain uses TRBV7-2 and TRBJ2-5; D uncertain. Sequencing input: peripheral blood. The TCR originated in a woman aged 40 to 55 with COVID-19, enrolled during active disease. CDR3 bases: TGTGCCAGCACCCCCCGGGTCCAAGAGACCCAGTACTTC. Translating gives CASTPRVQETQYF.